Listed here are 14 T cell receptor beta chains from one sample, sequenced in a study of blood T cell repertoires in COVID-19 (TCRdb year 2020). Receptor amplification or capture employed the immunoSEQ multiplex PCR assay. Imported from immuneACCESS, the table was reduced by TCRdb to in-frame sequences with V and J called. These copies leave out some clones; in studies compared against another copy, an unresolved V gene accounts for under half, and the cause of the remainder is not known. The sample records about 430,000 clones, roughly nine tenths of which are singletons. Clones ranked in the top ten supply about 1.1% of the sample. Sample: PBMCs or T cells enriched from blood (not recorded which). The source is a man aged 25-40 years who had recovered from COVID-19.

This chain links TRBV12-3 or TRBV12-4 with TRBJ1-4, with TRBD1 matching over 7 bases. The junction had 2 bases not matched to a gene; V was cut back by 6 bases and J by 7 bases. There are 12 residues in the CDR3. The CDR3 bases are TGTGCCAGCAGACAGGGGAGTGAAAAACTGTTTTTT. Protein: CASRQGSEKLFF.

The V call is TRBV11-2, the J call TRBJ1-2; D is perhaps TRBD1 (6 bases). This CDR3 has 14 residues. V shed 1 base and J shed 8 bases, with 14 bases lying between them. Germline V lookup: CDR1 SGHAT, CDR2 FQNNGV. Written as DNA, the CDR3 is TGTGCCAGCAGCTTAGTGGGGGCCATTGGAGGCTACACCTTC. Protein: CASSLVGAIGGYTF. The full variable domain, in which reference TRBV11-2 and TRBJ1-2 provide the parts outside the CDR3, is EAGVAQSPRYKIIEKRQSVAFWCNPISGHATLYWYQQILGQGPKLLIQFQNNGVVDDSQLPKDRFSAERLKGVDSTLKIQPAKLEDSAVYLCASSLVGAIGGYTFGSGTRLTVV.

This sequence joins TRBV29-1 and TRBJ1-1; 10 positions agree with TRBD1. The CDR3 contains 13 residues. Germline loops: CDR1 SQVTM, CDR2 ANQGSEA. With 7 bases clipped from V and 5 bases from J, the junction kept 7 bases outside the gene matches. DNA of the CDR3: TGCAGCGCTATACCGGGACAGGGGACTGAAGCTTTCTTT. Amino acids: CSAIPGQGTEAFF.

The chain joins TRBV7-8 to TRBJ2-2; TRBD2 agrees at 7 bases. Germline V gives CDR1 SGHVS, CDR2 FQNEAQ. The CDR3 runs 16 residues. V lost 1 base, J lost 0 bases, and 2 bases stayed unmatched. As DNA, the CDR3 is TGTGCCAGCAGCTTAGATGCGGGGGCGAACACCGGGGAGCTGTTTTTT. Its protein product is CASSLDAGANTGELFF. The variable domain in full, completed from reference TRBV7-8 and TRBJ2-2, reads GAGVSQSPRYKVAKRGQDVALRCDPISGHVSLFWYQQALGQGPEFLTYFQNEAQLDKSGLPSDRFFAERPEGSVSTLKIQRTQQEDSAVYLCASSLDAGANTGELFFGEGSRLTVL.

The CDR3 region has the DNA TGCAGCGCCGGGACAACCTACGAGCAGTACTTC. Its translation is CSAGTTYEQYF. J is TRBJ2-7 and V is TRBV20-1; possible D gene TRBD1, 6 bases. The CDR3 totals 11 residues. Germline loops: CDR1 DFQATT, CDR2 SNEGSKA (reference sequence).

The chain links TRBV20-1 to TRBJ1-2, with 7 bases that match TRBD1. V lost 6 bases and J lost 8; bases outside the gene matches: 6. The CDR3 is made up of 11 amino acids. The V gene's germline CDR1 is DFQATT and CDR2 SNEGSKA (reference sequence). The DNA of the CDR3 is TGCAGTGCGGGGACAGTTCGCGGCTACACCTTC. Encoded protein: CSAGTVRGYTF.

The chain uses TRBV19 and TRBJ2-7; perhaps TRBD1 as D (6 bases). CDR3 length equals 15 residues. In germline, CDR1 is LNHDA, CDR2 SQIVND (reference sequence). V lost 7 bases and J lost 5, with 21 bases in between. The CDR3 DNA reads TGTGCCAGTATGTGGGCTCATCAGGGGACCCACGAGCAGTACTTC. This gives the protein CASMWAHQGTHEQYF.

This chain uses TRBV7-9 with TRBJ2-7; 7 bases agree with TRBD1. CDR1 SEHNR and CDR2 FQNEAQ come from the germline V gene (reference sequence). The V and J ends lost 4 bases and 1 base, in that order; junction bases with no gene match: 10. This CDR3 is built from 16 residues. The CDR3 reads CASSSIVGQDSYEQYF. The CDR3 DNA sequence: TGTGCCAGCAGCTCAATTGTAGGACAGGATTCCTACGAGCAGTACTTC. The complete variable domain, with remaining parts taken from reference TRBV7-9 and TRBJ2-7, reads DTGVSQNPRHKITKRGQNVTFRCDPISEHNRLYWYRQTLGQGPEFLTYFQNEAQLEKSRLLSDRFSAERPKGSFSTLEIQRTEQGDSAMYLCASSSIVGQDSYEQYFGPGTRLTVT.

J is TRBJ2-3 and V is TRBV5-6; 8 bases are a match to TRBD2. V trimming: 0 bases; J trimming: 9 bases; junction bases outside the gene matches: 9. The CDR3 spans 15 residues. Germline V gene data show CDR1 as SGHDT and CDR2 as YYEEEE. CDR3 nucleotides: TGTGCCAGCAGCTTGGCAATAGCGGGGCCGTTAACGCAGTATTTT. It codes for CASSLAIAGPLTQYF.

This rearrangement joins TRBV6-4 to TRBJ1-2; D gene ambiguous. The germline CDR1 and CDR2 sequences are MRHNA and SNTAGT. Trimming took 3 bases from V and 5 from J, leaving 10 bases between them. The CDR3 sequence is 13 residues long. In DNA form, the CDR3 reads TGTGCCAGCAGTGATCGCGATGGTTATGGCTACACCTTC. It translates to CASSDRDGYGYTF.

This chain uses TRBV3-1 (or the pseudogene TRBV3-2) with TRBJ1-1; D perhaps matches TRBD1 (5 bases). The germline gives CDR1 LGHDT, CDR2 YNNKEL (reference sequence). The CDR3 runs 14 residues. With 3 bases removed from V and 4 bases from J, the gap between germline ends came to 12 bases. The CDR3 DNA reads as TGTGCCAGCAGCCAGGCAGGGAGGTCCACTGAAGCTTTCTTT. Translation: CASSQAGRSTEAFF.

V is TRBV19 and J is TRBJ2-1, with D possibly being TRBD2 (6 bases). The CDR3 covers 14 residues. The V end was cut by 8 bases, the J end by 7 bases, with 18 bases between. The V gene's germline CDR1 is LNHDA and CDR2 SQIVND (reference sequence). CDR3 sequence (DNA): TGTGCCAGTCAAAGGCGGGGCGGGGTGAATGAGCAGTTCTTC. Residues: CASQRRGGVNEQFF.

The chain employs TRBV28 and TRBJ1-1; possible D gene TRBD1, 6 bases. Germline V lookup: CDR1 MDHEN, CDR2 SYDVKM. CDR3 length equals 17 residues. V lost 3 bases and J lost 0, with 17 bases in between. The CDR3 is CASSLIPSGAMNTEAFF. The CDR3 coding sequence is TGTGCCAGCAGTTTGATCCCGTCAGGGGCAATGAACACTGAAGCTTTCTTT.

This clone showed up just a few times. J is TRBJ1-1 and V is TRBV7-9; D is perhaps TRBD1 (6 bases). Germline V lookup: CDR1 SEHNR, CDR2 FQNEAQ (reference sequence). The V gene lost 7 bases and the J gene lost 2 bases, with 11 bases spanning the gap. This CDR3 is built from 13 residues. The CDR3 loop reads CASTLQGNTEAFF. The CDR3 DNA reads TGTGCCAGCACCCTACAGGGAAACACTGAAGCTTTCTTT.